Listed below are T cell receptor beta chains from one sample, sequenced in a study of T cell responses to AZD1222 COVID-19 vaccine. TCRdb's table, derived via immunoSEQ multiplex PCR, lists solely in-frame clones and lacks some. The sample holds roughly 140,000 clones, over 70% seen once. The sequencing used peripheral blood, collected 28 days after the second AZD1222 dose. The receptors shown here come from an adult who received the AZD1222 COVID-19 vaccine. CDR3s include the opening cysteine and the closing phenylalanine or tryptophan. A D gene is named only where the DNA matches it firmly. Not every row has a clone size; where given, it reads once, few, many or a size class.

V gene	J gene	CDR3 length	D gene	clone size	CDR3 DNA	CDR3 protein
TRBV27	TRBJ1-1	15	TRBD1	few	TGTGCCAGCAGTTTATACAAAACAGGGGACACTGAAGCTTTCTTT	CASSLYKTGDTEAFF
TRBV6-5	TRBJ1-1	13	NA	NA	TGTGCCAGCAGAGTACAGGAGAACACTGAAGCTTTCTTT	CASRVQENTEAFF
TRBV28	TRBJ1-4	14	TRBD1	NA	TGTGCCAGCAGTCAGGGGGCCGGTGATGAAAAACTGTTTTTT	CASSQGAGDEKLFF
TRBV18	TRBJ1-2	15	TRBD1	NA	TGTGCCAGCTCACCAGTTGGACAGGGTGACTATGGCTACACCTTC	CASSPVGQGDYGYTF
TRBV27	TRBJ1-2	17	TRBD1	NA	TGTGCCAGCGGGCAATCGGGACAGGGGGCCCTTAACTATGGCTACACCTTC	CASGQSGQGALNYGYTF
TRBV6-5	TRBJ2-1	13	NA	NA	TGTGCCAGCAGTCCACGGGTTATGGTGGAGCAGTTCTTC	CASSPRVMVEQFF
TRBV7-3	TRBJ2-2	18	NA	NA	TGTGCCAGCACCATACTTGGGGACCTGAAAGCGGGCACCGGGGAGCTGTTTTTT	CASTILGDLKAGTGELFF
TRBV4-1	TRBJ2-2	16	TRBD1	few	TGCGCCAGCAGCAAAGAGGGACAGGATTTAGCCGGGGAGCTGTTTTTT	CASSKEGQDLAGELFF
TRBV5-1	TRBJ2-1	18	TRBD2	NA	TGCGCCAGCAGCTGGACCCCCCTAGCGGGGAGCTCCTACAATGAGCAGTTCTTC	CASSWTPLAGSSYNEQFF
TRBV18	TRBJ1-1	13	NA	once	TGTGCCAGCTCACCGTCGGGTTCTTTAATAGCTTTCTTT	CASSPSGSLIAFF
TRBV21-1	TRBJ2-4	13	NA	NA	TGTGCCAGCAGACGGGGGGGACCCCTACCTCGCCTTTTC	CASRRGGPLPRLF
TRBV2	TRBJ2-2	15	NA	many	TGTGCCAGCAGTGACAGTAGAAGGGGTGCCGGGGAGCTGTTTTTT	CASSDSRRGAGELFF
TRBV4-1	TRBJ1-2	13	TRBD1	NA	TGCGCCAGCAGCCAATCTCAGGGGGATGGCTACACCTTC	CASSQSQGDGYTF
TRBV10-2	TRBJ2-5	15	TRBD1	NA	TGCGCCAGCAGTGCCCTCGGGACAGGAAAAGAGACCCAGTACTTC	CASSALGTGKETQYF
TRBV21-1	TRBJ1-2	14	NA	NA	TGTGCCAGCAGCAAGGGGGACAGAAGCTATGGCTACACCTTC	CASSKGDRSYGYTF
TRBV28	TRBJ1-1	10	NA	NA	TGTGCCAGCAGACAGGGACAAGCTTTCTTT	CASRQGQAFF
TRBV19	TRBJ1-2	14	NA	NA	TGTGCCAGTAGTATACCCGGACAGACCTATGGCTACACCTTC	CASSIPGQTYGYTF
TRBV5-8	TRBJ2-7	15	TRBD2	NA	TGTGCCAGCAGCTACATTCGCGGGAGAGTAGGAGAGCAGTACTTC	CASSYIRGRVGEQYF
TRBV5-4	TRBJ2-7	14	TRBD1	NA	TGTGCCAGCAGCTTGGGAGGGGACAGCTACGAGCAGTACTTC	CASSLGGDSYEQYF
TRBV5-1	TRBJ1-1	14	NA	NA	TGCGCCAGCAGCCGCGGGGACGTGAACACTGAAGCTTTCTTT	CASSRGDVNTEAFF
TRBV5-1	TRBJ2-5	14	NA	NA	TGCGCCAGCAGCCCCGTATCCCGCGTTGAGACCCAGTACTTC	CASSPVSRVETQYF
TRBV10-3	TRBJ2-3	17	TRBD2	once	TGTGCCATCAGCCTGGGACTAGCGGGAGATTTAACGGATACGCAGTATTTT	CAISLGLAGDLTDTQYF
TRBV28	TRBJ1-2	16	NA	NA	TGTGCCAGCAGTTTGGGGAACAGCCCAGGGACCTATGGCTACACCTTC	CASSLGNSPGTYGYTF
TRBV7-9	TRBJ2-1	14	TRBD2	NA	TGTGCCAGCAGCTTAGAGCGGGAGCGCAATGAGCAGTTCTTC	CASSLERERNEQFF
TRBV5-4	TRBJ2-7	18	TRBD2	NA	TGTGCCAGCAGCCGAGAGTCGGGGCTAGCGGGAGCTATCTACGAGCAGTACTTC	CASSRESGLAGAIYEQYF
TRBV9	TRBJ2-1	15	NA	NA	TGTGCCAGCAGCTTAGTGTGGGCAGGCCCCAATGAGCAGTTCTTC	CASSLVWAGPNEQFF
TRBV5-1	TRBJ2-2	12	NA	NA	TGCGCCAGCAGCCCCGGGACCGGGGAGCTGTTTTTT	CASSPGTGELFF
TRBV5-1	TRBJ2-7	14	TRBD2	NA	TGCGCCAGCAGCTTGAGCGGGAGTAATCGGGTACAGTACTTC	CASSLSGSNRVQYF
TRBV3-1/TRBV3-2	TRBJ2-2	15	NA	NA	TGTGCCAGCAGCCGAGAAGCGACGAACACCGGGGAGCTGTTTTTT	CASSREATNTGELFF
TRBV28	TRBJ2-3	14	NA	NA	TGTGCCAGCGGAAAGGGCGGGAGCACAGATACGCAGTATTTT	CASGKGGSTDTQYF
TRBV11-3	TRBJ2-1	13	NA	NA	TGTGCCAGCAGCTTAGAACCCCCTAATGAGCAGTTCTTC	CASSLEPPNEQFF
TRBV4-3	TRBJ1-4	14	NA	NA	TGCGCCAGCAGCCAGGGAAAGTGGGGTGAAAAACTGTTTTTT	CASSQGKWGEKLFF
TRBV19	TRBJ1-4	14	TRBD1	once	TGTGCCAGTAGCCCCGGGACAGGGGTGGAAAAACTGTTTTTT	CASSPGTGVEKLFF
TRBV3-1/TRBV3-2	TRBJ1-4	16	NA	NA	TGTGCCAGCAGCCCTGACAGGACGCCAACTAATGAAAAACTGTTTTTT	CASSPDRTPTNEKLFF
TRBV7-3	TRBJ2-2	12	NA	NA	TGTGCCAGCAGCCCACAGACCGGGGAGCTGTTTTTT	CASSPQTGELFF
TRBV19	TRBJ2-7	18	TRBD2	NA	TGTGCCAGTAGTCAATCGATGGGGAGACTAGCTTATTCCTACGAGCAGTACTTC	CASSQSMGRLAYSYEQYF
TRBV30	TRBJ1-5	14	NA	NA	TGTGCCTGGAGTATAAAACAGCCCAATCAGCCCCAGCATTTT	CAWSIKQPNQPQHF
TRBV27	TRBJ2-1	18	TRBD2	once	TGTGCCAGCAGCCTCGACAGGGGAGCGGGGACTAGCGGGGATGAGCAGTTCTTC	CASSLDRGAGTSGDEQFF
TRBV10-2	TRBJ1-3	14	NA	once	TGCGCCAGCAGTCATTCCGACAGAAGAAACACCATATATTTT	CASSHSDRRNTIYF
TRBV11-2	TRBJ1-1	14	NA	NA	TGTGCCAGCAGCCCCAGGACCGAGAACACTGAAGCTTTCTTT	CASSPRTENTEAFF
TRBV29-1	TRBJ2-1	13	TRBD1	once	TGCAGCGTTGAGCGCAGGGGGAAAAATGAGCAGTTCTTC	CSVERRGKNEQFF
TRBV3-1/TRBV3-2	TRBJ2-7	14	TRBD2	few	TGTGCCAGCAGCCTAGCTAGCGGGAGATCAGAGCTGTACTTC	CASSLASGRSELYF
TRBV11-1	TRBJ2-2	13	NA	NA	TGTGCCAGCAGGTCCACAGGGTCCGGGGAGCTGTTTTTT	CASRSTGSGELFF
TRBV2	TRBJ2-1	13	NA	NA	TGTGCCAGCAGTGCGCTGGGGTACAATGAGCAGTTCTTC	CASSALGYNEQFF
TRBV9	TRBJ2-5	14	NA	NA	TGTGCCAGCAGCTTCGGACTGAGCCAAGAGACCCAGTACTTC	CASSFGLSQETQYF
TRBV6-1	TRBJ1-3	16	TRBD1	NA	TGTGCCAGCAGTGTGGGGACAGGCCGCTCTGGAAACACCATATATTTT	CASSVGTGRSGNTIYF
TRBV7-2	TRBJ2-1	16	NA	NA	TGTGCCAGCAGCTTAGCGCAGAGTAGGGGCTACAATGAGCAGTTCTTC	CASSLAQSRGYNEQFF
TRBV3-1/TRBV3-2	TRBJ1-4	13	NA	NA	TGTGCCAGCAGCCAACCAGGGAATGAAAAACTGTTTTTT	CASSQPGNEKLFF
TRBV4-3	TRBJ1-5	16	NA	few	TGCGCCAGCAGCCAAGGGGGGCGGGGTAGCAATCAGCCCCAGCATTTT	CASSQGGRGSNQPQHF
TRBV27	TRBJ2-5	15	NA	once	TGTGCCAGCAGTTTGACGCCCGGGGCGGGGGAGACCCAGTACTTC	CASSLTPGAGETQYF
TRBV6-5	TRBJ2-1	14	TRBD2	NA	TGTGCCAGCACCCTAGCGGCACGCTACAATGAGCAGTTCTTC	CASTLAARYNEQFF
TRBV5-6	TRBJ1-1	14	NA	once	TGTGCCAGCACCCCGGGCGGACCCACCACTGAAGCTTTCTTT	CASTPGGPTTEAFF
TRBV28	TRBJ1-1	14	TRBD1	once	TGTGCCAGCAGTTACGGGACAGGGAACACTGAAGCTTTCTTT	CASSYGTGNTEAFF
TRBV10-3	TRBJ2-6	15	NA	NA	TGTGCCATCAGCCCGGGGACTTCTGGGGCCAACGTCCTGACTTTC	CAISPGTSGANVLTF
TRBV5-1	TRBJ1-2	13	NA	NA	TGCGCCAGCAGCTTGAGTATTAACTATGGCTACACCTTC	CASSLSINYGYTF
TRBV10-3	TRBJ2-7	16	NA	NA	TGTGCCACATTGCCCGACTCCGTGGGAGCGTTATACGAGCAGTACTTC	CATLPDSVGALYEQYF
TRBV7-9	TRBJ1-3	14	NA	NA	TGTGCCAGCAGCCCTGACAGGCCTGGAAACACCATATATTTT	CASSPDRPGNTIYF
TRBV5-4	TRBJ2-5	19	NA	NA	TGTGCCAGCAGCCTAATAGCGTGGGAGCCTCCCTCCCTCCAAGAGACCCAGTACTTC	CASSLIAWEPPSLQETQYF
TRBV27	TRBJ2-5	14	NA	NA	TGTGCCAGCAGATTATTTGGAGGGACGGAGACCCAGTACTTC	CASRLFGGTETQYF